Below, one T cell receptor beta chain is given with its context. Its specificity is unknown. These data belong to a study of cytomegalovirus exposure and HLA in healthy donors. Study conclusions and caveats: Among TCR beta chains, those listed as cytomegalovirus-associated numbered some 170.

Losses at the gene ends were 5 bases for V and 2 bases for J; bases not matched to a gene: 6. The CDR3 has 15 amino acids. Germline CDR1 and CDR2: SQVTM and ANQGSEA. The PCR used 60 Vbeta and 13 Jbeta primers. Repertoires were generated with immunoSEQ multiplex PCR, while TCRdb's copy carries only in-frame clones and drops some. This table holds approximately 170,000 clones, 65% to 90% found once. The chain carries TRBV29-1 and TRBJ2-5; 12 nucleotides line up with TRBD2. Sequencing was performed on PBMCs. The TCR was taken from a human donor in good health. CDR3 DNA: TGCAGCGTTTCTGGGACTAGCGGGCCGCAAGAGACCCAGTACTTC. Protein sequence: CSVSGTSGPQETQYF.